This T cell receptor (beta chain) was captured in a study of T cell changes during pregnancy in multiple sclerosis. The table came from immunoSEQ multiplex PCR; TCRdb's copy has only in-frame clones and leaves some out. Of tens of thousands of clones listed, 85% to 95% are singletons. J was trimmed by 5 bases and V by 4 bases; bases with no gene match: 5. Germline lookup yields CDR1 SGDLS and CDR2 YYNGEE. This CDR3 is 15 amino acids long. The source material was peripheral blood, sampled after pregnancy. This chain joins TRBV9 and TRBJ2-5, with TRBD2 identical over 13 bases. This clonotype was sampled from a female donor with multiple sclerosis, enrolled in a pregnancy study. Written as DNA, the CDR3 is TGTGCCAGCAGCACTAGCGGGAGGGCCGAGGAGACCCAGTACTTC. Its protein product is CASSTSGRAEETQYF.